This T cell receptor beta chain was recovered during a study of cytomegalovirus exposure and HLA in healthy donors. From germline, CDR1 is SGHDN and CDR2 FVKESK. The V gene lost 2 bases and the J gene lost 7 bases, with 11 bases spanning the gap. This CDR3 spans 14 amino acids. This clone was observed a few times. The PCR ran on 60 Vbeta and 13 Jbeta primers. Generated by immunoSEQ multiplex PCR, the TCRdb table keeps only in-frame clones and is missing some. The sample consists of over 130,000 clones, about three quarters of them appearing once. This rearrangement joins TRBV14 to TRBJ1-4, with D unresolved. This sequence originates from a woman aged 25 to 39 in good health and CMV-seronegative. Sequencing input: PBMCs. In nucleotides, the CDR3 is TGTGCCAGCAGCCAATGGACGGGGAGTGAAAAACTGTTTTTT. Translating it yields CASSQWTGSEKLFF.